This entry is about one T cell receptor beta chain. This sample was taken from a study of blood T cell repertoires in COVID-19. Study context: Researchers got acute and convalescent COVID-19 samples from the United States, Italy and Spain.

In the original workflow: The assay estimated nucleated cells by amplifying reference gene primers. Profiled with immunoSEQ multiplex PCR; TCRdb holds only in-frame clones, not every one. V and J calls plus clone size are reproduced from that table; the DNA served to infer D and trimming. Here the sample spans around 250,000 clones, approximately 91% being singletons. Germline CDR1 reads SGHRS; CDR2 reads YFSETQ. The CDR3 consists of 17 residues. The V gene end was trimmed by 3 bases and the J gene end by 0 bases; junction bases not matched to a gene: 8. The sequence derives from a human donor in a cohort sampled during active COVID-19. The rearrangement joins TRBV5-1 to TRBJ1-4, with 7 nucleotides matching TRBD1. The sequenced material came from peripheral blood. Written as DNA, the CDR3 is TGCGCCAGCAGCTCGGGACAGTCTACTGCAACTAATGAAAAACTGTTTTTT. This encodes CASSSGQSTATNEKLFF.